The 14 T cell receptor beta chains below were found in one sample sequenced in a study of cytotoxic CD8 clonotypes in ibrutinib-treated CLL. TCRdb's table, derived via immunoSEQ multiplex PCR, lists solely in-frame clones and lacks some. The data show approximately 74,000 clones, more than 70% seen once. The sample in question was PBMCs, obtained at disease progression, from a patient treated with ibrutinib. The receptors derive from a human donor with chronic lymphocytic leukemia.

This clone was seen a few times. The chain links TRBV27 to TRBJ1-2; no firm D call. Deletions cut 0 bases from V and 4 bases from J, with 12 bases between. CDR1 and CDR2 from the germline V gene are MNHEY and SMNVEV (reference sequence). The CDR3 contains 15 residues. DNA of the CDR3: TGTGCCAGCAGTTTATCGTCTGTCGAGGTCTATGGCTACACCTTC. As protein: CASSLSSVEVYGYTF.

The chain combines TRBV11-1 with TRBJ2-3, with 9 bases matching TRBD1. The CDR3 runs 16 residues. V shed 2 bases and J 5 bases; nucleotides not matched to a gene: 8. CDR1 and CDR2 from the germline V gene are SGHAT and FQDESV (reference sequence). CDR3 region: CASSLPTGGGGDTQYF. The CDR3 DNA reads TGTGCCAGCAGCTTACCCACAGGGGGCGGGGGAGATACGCAGTATTTT.

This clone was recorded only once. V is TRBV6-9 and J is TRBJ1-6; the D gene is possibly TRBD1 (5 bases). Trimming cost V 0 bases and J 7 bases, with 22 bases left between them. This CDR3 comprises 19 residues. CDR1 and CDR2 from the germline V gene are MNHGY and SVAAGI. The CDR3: CASSYSPADRGEWNSPLHF. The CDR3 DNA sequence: TGTGCCAGCAGTTATTCCCCCGCGGATCGGGGCGAATGGAATTCACCCCTCCACTTT.

CDR3 DNA: TGTGCCAGCAGCCCCCGTTTGGGACTCACAGATACGCAGTATTTT. It specifies CASSPRLGLTDTQYF. This rearrangement joins TRBV7-2 to TRBJ2-3; D is perhaps TRBD2 (6 bases). Germline values: CDR1 SGHTA, CDR2 FQGNSA. There are 15 residues in the CDR3. V lost 5 bases to trimming and J lost 2 bases, with 14 bases between them.

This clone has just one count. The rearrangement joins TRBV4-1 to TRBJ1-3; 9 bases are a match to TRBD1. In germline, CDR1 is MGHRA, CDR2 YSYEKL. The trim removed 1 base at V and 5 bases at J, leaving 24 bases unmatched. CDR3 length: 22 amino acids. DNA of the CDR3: TGCGCCAGCAGCCAAGGCCTACGAGGGGGACAGGGAAAGGTTGTACCGAGAAACACCATATATTTT. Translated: CASSQGLRGGQGKVVPRNTIYF.

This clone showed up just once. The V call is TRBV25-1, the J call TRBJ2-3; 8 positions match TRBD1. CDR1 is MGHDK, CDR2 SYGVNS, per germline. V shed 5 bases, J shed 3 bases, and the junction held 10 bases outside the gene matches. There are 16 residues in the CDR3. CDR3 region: CASSPTDRAETDTQYF. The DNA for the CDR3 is TGTGCCAGCAGTCCGACGGACAGGGCAGAGACAGATACGCAGTATTTT.

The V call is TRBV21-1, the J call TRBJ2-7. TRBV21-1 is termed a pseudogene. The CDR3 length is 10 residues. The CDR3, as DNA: TGTGCCAGCCGCAGCTACGAGCAGTACTTC. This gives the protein CASRSYEQYF.

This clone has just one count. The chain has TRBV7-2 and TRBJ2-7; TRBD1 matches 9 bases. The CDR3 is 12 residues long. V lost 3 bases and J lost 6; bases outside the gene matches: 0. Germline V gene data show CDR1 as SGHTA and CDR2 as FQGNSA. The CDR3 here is CASSLTGGEQYF. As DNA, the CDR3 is TGTGCCAGCAGCTTGACAGGGGGCGAGCAGTACTTC.

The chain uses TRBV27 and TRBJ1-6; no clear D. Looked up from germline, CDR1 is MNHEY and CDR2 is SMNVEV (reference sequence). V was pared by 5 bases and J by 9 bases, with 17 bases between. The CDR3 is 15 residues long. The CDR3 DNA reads TGTGCCAGCAGTACCCGGCCCTTCATAGGTTCACCCCTCCACTTT. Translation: CASSTRPFIGSPLHF.

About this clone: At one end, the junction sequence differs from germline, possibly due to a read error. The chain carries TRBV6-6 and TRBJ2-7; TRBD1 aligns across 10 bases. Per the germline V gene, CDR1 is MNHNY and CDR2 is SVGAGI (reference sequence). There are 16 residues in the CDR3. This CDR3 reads CASTPSGGQGSSEQYF. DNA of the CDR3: TGTGCCAGCACCCCCAGTGGGGGACAGGGGTCCTCCGAGCAGTACTTC.

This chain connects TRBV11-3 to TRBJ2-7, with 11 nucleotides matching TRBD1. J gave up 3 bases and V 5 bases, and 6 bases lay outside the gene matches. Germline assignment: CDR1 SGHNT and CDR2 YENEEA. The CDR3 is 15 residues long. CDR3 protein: CASSIRGTGGYEQYF. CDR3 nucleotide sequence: TGTGCCAGCAGCATAAGGGGGACAGGGGGCTACGAGCAGTACTTC.

CDR3 sequence (DNA): TGTGCCAGCAGTGTCGAATTAGCAGGGTCCTACGAGCAGTACTTC. This translates into CASSVELAGSYEQYF. V is TRBV6-1 and J is TRBJ2-7; tentatively, D is TRBD1 (5 bases). With 4 bases removed from V and 1 base from J, the gap between germline ends came to 14 bases. CDR3 length: 15 amino acids. Germline loops: CDR1 MNHNS, CDR2 SASEGT.

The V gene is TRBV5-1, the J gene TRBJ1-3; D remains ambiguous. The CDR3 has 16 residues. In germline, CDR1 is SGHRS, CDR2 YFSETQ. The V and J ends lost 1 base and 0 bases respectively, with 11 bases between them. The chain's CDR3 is CASSLSGPNSGNTIYF. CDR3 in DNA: TGCGCCAGCAGCTTGTCCGGGCCAAACTCTGGAAACACCATATATTTT.

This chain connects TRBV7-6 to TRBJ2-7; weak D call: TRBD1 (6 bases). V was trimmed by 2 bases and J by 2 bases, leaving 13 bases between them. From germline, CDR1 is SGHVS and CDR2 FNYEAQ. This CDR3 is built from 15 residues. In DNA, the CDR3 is TGTGCCAGCAGCTTAATCAGGGGCAATCCCTACGAGCAGTACTTC. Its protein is CASSLIRGNPYEQYF.